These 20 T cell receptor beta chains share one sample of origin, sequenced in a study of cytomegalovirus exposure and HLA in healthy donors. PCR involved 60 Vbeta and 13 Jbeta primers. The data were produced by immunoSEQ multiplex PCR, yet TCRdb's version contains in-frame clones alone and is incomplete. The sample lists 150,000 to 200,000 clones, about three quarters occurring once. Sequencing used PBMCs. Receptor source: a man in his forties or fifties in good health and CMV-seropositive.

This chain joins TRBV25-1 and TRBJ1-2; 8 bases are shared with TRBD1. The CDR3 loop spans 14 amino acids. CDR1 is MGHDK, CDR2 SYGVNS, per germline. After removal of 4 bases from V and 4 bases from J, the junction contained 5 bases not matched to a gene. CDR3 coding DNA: TGTGCCAGCAGTGGGACAGGGCGAGGCTATGGCTACACCTTC. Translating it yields CASSGTGRGYGYTF.

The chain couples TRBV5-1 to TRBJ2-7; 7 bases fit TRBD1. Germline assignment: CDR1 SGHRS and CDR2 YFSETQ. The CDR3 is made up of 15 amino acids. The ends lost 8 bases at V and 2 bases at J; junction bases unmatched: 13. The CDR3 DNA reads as TGCGCCAGTAAGGGTCGCCAGGGGGACCCCTACGAGCAGTACTTC. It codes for CASKGRQGDPYEQYF.

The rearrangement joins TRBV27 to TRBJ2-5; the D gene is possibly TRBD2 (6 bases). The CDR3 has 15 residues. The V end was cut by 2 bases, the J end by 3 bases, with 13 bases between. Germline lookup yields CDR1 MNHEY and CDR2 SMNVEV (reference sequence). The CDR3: CASSLMGGIKETQYF. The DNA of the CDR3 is TGTGCCAGCAGTTTAATGGGGGGAATTAAAGAGACCCAGTACTTC.

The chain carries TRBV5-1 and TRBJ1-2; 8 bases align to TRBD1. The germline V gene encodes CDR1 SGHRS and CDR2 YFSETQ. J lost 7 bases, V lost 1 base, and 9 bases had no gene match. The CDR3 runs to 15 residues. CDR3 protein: CASSLQGARVGGYTF. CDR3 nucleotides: TGCGCCAGCAGCTTGCAGGGGGCGCGTGTCGGTGGCTACACCTTC. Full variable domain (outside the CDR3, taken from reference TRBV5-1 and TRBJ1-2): KAGVTQTPRYLIKTRGQQVTLSCSPISGHRSVSWYQQTPGQGLQFLFEYFSETQRNKGNFPGRFSGRQFSNSRSEMNVSTLELGDSALYLCASSLQGARVGGYTFGSGTRLTVV.

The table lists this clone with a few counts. The CDR3 region has the DNA TGTGCCAGCAGTTTATCAGCGGGGTCCCGGCTCTCTGGGGCCAACGTCCTGACTTTC. This gives the protein CASSLSAGSRLSGANVLTF. The V call is TRBV27, the J call TRBJ2-6; 7 bases are a match to TRBD2. The CDR3 extends over 19 amino acids. Losses at the gene ends were 0 bases for V and 0 bases for J; bases not matched to a gene: 8. The V gene's germline CDR1 is MNHEY and CDR2 SMNVEV (reference sequence).

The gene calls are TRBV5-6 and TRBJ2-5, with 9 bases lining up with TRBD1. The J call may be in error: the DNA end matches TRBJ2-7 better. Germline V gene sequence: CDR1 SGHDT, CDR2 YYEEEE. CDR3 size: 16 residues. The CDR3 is CASSLSPDRGSYEQYF. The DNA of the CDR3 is TGTGCCAGCAGCTTGTCCCCGGACAGGGGTTCCTACGAGCAGTACTTC.

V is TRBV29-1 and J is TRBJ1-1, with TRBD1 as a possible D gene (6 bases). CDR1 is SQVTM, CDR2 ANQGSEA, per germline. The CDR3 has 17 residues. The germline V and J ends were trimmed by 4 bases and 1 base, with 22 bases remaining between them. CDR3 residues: CSVVPTGLTYSNTEAFF. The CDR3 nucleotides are TGCAGCGTTGTGCCTACAGGGCTCACGTACTCGAACACTGAAGCTTTCTTT. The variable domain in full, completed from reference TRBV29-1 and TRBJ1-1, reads SAVISQKPSRDICQRGTSLTIQCQVDSQVTMMFWYRQQPGQSLTLIATANQGSEATYESGFVIDKFPISRPNLTFSTLTVSNMSPEDSSIYLCSVVPTGLTYSNTEAFFGQGTRLTVV.

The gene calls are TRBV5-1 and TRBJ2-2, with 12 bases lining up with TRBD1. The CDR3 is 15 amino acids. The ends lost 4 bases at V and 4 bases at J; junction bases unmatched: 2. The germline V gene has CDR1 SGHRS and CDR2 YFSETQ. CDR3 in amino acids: CASSGDRGLTGELFF. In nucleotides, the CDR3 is TGCGCCAGCAGCGGGGACAGGGGGCTCACCGGGGAGCTGTTTTTT.

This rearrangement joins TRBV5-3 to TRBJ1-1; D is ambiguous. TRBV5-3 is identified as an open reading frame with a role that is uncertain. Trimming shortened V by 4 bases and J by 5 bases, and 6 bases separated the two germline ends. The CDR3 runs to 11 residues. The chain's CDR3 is CARSPPTEAFF. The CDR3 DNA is TGTGCCAGAAGCCCCCCGACTGAAGCTTTCTTT.

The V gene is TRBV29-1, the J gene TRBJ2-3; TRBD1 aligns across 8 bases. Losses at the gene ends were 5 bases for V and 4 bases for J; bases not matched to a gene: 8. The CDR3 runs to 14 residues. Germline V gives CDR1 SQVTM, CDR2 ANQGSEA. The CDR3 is CSVRQGIHSDTQYF. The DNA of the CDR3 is TGCAGCGTTCGACAGGGGATACACTCAGATACGCAGTATTTT.

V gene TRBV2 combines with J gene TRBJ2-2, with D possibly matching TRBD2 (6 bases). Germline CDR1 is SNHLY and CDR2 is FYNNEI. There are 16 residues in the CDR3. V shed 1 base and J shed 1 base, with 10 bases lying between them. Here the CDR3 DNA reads TGTGCCAGCAGTGAAGTGGGAGCGGGGAACACCGGGGAGCTGTTTTTT. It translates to CASSEVGAGNTGELFF.

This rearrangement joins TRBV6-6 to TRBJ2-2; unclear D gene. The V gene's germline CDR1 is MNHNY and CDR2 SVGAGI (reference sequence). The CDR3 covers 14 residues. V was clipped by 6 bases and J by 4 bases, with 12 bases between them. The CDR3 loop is CASRGDLGTGELFF. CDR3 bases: TGTGCCAGCAGGGGCGATTTGGGCACCGGGGAGCTGTTTTTT.

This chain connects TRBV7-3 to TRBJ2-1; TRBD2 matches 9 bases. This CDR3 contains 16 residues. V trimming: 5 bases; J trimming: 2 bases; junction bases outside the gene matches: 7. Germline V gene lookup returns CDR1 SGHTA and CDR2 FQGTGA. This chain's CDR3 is CASSPTTSGPYNEQFF. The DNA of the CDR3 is TGTGCCAGCAGCCCGACTACTAGCGGGCCCTACAATGAGCAGTTCTTC.

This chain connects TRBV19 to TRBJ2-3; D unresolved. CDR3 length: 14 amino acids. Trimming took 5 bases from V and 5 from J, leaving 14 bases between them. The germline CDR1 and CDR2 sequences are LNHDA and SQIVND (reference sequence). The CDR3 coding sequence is TGTGCCAGTAGTGTGGGCTGGTTGGAAGATACGCAGTATTTT. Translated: CASSVGWLEDTQYF.

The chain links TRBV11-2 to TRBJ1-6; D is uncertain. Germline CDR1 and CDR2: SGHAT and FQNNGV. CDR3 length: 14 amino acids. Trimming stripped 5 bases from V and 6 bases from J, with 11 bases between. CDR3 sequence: CASSPQVSNSPLHF. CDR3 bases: TGTGCCAGCAGCCCCCAGGTTTCTAATTCACCCCTCCACTTT.

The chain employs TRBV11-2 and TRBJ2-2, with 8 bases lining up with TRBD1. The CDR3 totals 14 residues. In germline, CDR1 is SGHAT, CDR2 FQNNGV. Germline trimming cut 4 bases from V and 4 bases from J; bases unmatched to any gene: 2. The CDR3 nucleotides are TGTGCCAGCAGCTCCGGACAGGGCACCGGGGAGCTGTTTTTT. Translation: CASSSGQGTGELFF.

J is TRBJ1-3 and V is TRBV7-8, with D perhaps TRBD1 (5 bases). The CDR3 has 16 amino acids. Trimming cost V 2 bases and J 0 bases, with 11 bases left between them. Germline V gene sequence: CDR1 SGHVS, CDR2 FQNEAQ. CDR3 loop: CASSLQGWSSGNTIYF. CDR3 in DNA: TGTGCCAGCAGCTTACAGGGATGGAGCTCTGGAAACACCATATATTTT. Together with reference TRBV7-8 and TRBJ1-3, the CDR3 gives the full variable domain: GAGVSQSPRYKVAKRGQDVALRCDPISGHVSLFWYQQALGQGPEFLTYFQNEAQLDKSGLPSDRFFAERPEGSVSTLKIQRTQQEDSAVYLCASSLQGWSSGNTIYFGEGSWLTVV.

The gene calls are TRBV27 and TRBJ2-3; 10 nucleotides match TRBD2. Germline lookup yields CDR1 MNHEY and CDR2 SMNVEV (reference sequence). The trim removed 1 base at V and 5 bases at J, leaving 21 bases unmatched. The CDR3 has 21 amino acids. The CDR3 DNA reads TGTGCCAGCAGTTTATACGGGGCTGTAATAGCGGGGGGCTATGGGGGAGATACGCAGTATTTT. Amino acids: CASSLYGAVIAGGYGGDTQYF.

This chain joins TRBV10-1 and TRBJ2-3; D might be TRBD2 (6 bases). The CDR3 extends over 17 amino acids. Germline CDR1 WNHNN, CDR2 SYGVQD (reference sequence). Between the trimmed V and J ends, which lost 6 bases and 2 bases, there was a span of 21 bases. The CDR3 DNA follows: TGCGCCAGCAGCCCCGTTGGAGGGGCGCGAACCACAGATACGCAGTATTTT. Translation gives CASSPVGGARTTDTQYF.

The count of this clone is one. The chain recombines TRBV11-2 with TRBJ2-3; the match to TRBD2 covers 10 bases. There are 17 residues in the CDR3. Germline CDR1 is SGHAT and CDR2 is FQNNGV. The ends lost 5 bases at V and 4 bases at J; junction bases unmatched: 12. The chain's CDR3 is CASSPWAGTSASDTQYF. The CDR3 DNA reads TGTGCCAGCAGCCCCTGGGCCGGGACTAGCGCCTCAGATACGCAGTATTTT. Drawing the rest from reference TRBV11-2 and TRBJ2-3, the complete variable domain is EAGVAQSPRYKIIEKRQSVAFWCNPISGHATLYWYQQILGQGPKLLIQFQNNGVVDDSQLPKDRFSAERLKGVDSTLKIQPAKLEDSAVYLCASSPWAGTSASDTQYFGPGTRLTVL.